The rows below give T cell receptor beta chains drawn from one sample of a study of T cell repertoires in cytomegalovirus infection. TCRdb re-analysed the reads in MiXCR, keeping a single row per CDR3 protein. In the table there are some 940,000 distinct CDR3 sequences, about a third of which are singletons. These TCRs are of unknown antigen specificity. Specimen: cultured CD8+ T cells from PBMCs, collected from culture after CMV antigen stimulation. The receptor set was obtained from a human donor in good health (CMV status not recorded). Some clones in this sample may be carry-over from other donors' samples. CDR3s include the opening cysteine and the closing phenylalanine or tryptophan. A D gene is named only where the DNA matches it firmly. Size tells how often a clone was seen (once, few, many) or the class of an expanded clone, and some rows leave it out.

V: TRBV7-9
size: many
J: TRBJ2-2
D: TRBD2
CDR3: CASSSRDGRTGELFF
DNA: TGTGCCAGCAGCTCCCGGGACGGGAGGACCGGGGAGCTGTTTTTT

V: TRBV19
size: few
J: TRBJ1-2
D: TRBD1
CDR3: CASAYLGQADGYTF
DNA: TGTGCCAGTGCCTATCTGGGACAGGCCGATGGCTACACCTTC

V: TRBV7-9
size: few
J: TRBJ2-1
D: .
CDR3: CASSLAGTRRHNEQFF
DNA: TGTGCCAGCAGCTTAGCGGGGACCCGGAGGCACAATGAGCAGTTCTTC

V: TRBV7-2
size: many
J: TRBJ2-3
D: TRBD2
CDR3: CASSSLPGLAGGTDTQYF
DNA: TGTGCCAGCAGCTCACTACCCGGACTAGCGGGAGGCACAGATACGCAGTATTTT

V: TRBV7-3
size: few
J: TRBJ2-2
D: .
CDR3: CASSLFSSADANTGELFF
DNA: TGTGCCAGCAGCTTATTTAGTTCAGCGGATGCGAACACCGGGGAGCTGTTTTTT

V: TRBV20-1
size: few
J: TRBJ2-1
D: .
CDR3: CSARRGGVYNEQFF
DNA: TGCAGTGCTAGGAGGGGGGGCGTCTACAATGAGCAGTTCTTC

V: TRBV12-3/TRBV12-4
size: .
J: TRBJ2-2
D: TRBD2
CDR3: CASTPQRGYGELFF
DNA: TGTGCCAGCACCCCGCAGCGGGGGTACGGGGAGCTGTTTTTT

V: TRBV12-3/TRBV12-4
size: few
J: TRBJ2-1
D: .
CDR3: CASTYGGSFEQFF
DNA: TGTGCCAGCACTTACGGAGGGAGTTTTGAGCAGTTCTTC

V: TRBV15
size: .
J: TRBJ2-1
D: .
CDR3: CATSRTRDGYNEQFF
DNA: TGTGCCACCAGCCGAACGAGGGACGGATACAATGAGCAGTTCTTC

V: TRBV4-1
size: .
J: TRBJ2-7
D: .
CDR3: CASCQDWLGTYEQYF
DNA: TGCGCCAGCTGCCAAGATTGGTTAGGGACATACGAGCAGTACTTC

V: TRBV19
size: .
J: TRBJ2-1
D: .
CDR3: CASSVLGVYNEQFF
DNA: TGTGCCAGTAGTGTCCTCGGGGTTTACAATGAGCAGTTCTTC

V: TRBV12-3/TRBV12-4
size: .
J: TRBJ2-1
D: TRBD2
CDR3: CASRKSSGGSSYNEQFF
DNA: TGTGCCAGCAGAAAATCTAGCGGGGGGTCCTCCTACAATGAGCAGTTCTTC

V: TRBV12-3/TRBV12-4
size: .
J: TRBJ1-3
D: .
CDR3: CALAGSGNTIYF
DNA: TGTGCCCTGGCGGGGTCAGGAAACACCATATATTTT

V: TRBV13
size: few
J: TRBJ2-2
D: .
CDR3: CASSYENTGELFF
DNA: TGTGCCAGCAGCTACGAGAACACCGGGGAGCTGTTTTTT

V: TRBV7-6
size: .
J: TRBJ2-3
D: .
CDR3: CASSLFQGDTDTQYF
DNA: TGTGCCAGCAGCTTATTCCAGGGTGACACAGATACGCAGTATTTT

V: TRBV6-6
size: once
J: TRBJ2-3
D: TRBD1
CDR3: CASNPDRVSTDTQYF
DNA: TGTGCCAGCAACCCCGACAGGGTCAGCACAGATACGCAGTATTTT

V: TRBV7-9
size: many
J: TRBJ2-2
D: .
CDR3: CASSPLGTANTGELFF
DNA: TGTGCCAGCAGCCCGCTGGGAACCGCGAACACCGGGGAGCTGTTTTTT

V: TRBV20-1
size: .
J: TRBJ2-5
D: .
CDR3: CSARNRRQLQETQYF
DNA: TGCAGTGCTAGAAACCGACGGCAGCTCCAAGAGACCCAGTACTTC

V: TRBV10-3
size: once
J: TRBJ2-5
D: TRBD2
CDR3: CAISSTSEETQYF
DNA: TGTGCCATCAGTTCGACTAGCGAGGAGACCCAGTACTTC

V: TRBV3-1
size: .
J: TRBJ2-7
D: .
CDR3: CASSQAGARSNEQYF
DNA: TGTGCCAGCAGCCAAGCGGGGGCGCGTTCCAACGAGCAGTACTTC

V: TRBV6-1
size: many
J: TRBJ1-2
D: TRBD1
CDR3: CASSERDREVPRNGYTF
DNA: TGTGCCAGCAGTGAACGGGACAGGGAGGTCCCCAGGAATGGCTACACCTTC

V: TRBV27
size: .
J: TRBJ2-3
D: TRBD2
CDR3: CASSFLAGASTDTQYF
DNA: TGTGCCAGCAGTTTTTTAGCGGGGGCTAGCACAGATACGCAGTATTTT

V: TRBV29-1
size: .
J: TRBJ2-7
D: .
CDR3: CSVEQDHYEQYF
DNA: TGCAGCGTTGAGCAGGACCACTACGAGCAGTACTTC

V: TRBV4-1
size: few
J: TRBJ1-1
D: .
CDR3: CASRGVVNTEAFF
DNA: TGCGCCAGCAGGGGTGTGGTGAACACTGAAGCTTTCTTT

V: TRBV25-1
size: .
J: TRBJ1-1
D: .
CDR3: CASSESKALNTEAFF
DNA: TGTGCCAGCAGTGAATCTAAGGCACTAAACACTGAAGCTTTCTTT

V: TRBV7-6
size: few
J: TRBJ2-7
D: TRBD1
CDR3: CASSFGRDRGFYEQYF
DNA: TGTGCCAGCAGCTTCGGCCGGGACAGGGGCTTCTACGAGCAGTACTTC

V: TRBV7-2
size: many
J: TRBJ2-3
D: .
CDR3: CASSPLEWGRTDTQYF
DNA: TGTGCCAGCAGTCCGCTTGAATGGGGGAGGACAGATACGCAGTATTTT

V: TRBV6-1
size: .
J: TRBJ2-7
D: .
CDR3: CASSDYFWSGDEQYF
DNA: TGTGCCAGCAGTGACTATTTTTGGAGTGGGGACGAGCAGTACTTC

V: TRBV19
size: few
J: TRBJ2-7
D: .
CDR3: CASSTVPNYEQYF
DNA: TGTGCCAGTAGCACAGTACCCAACTACGAGCAGTACTTC

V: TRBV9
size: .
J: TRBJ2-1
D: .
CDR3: CASSVDGAAIEQFF
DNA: TGTGCCAGCAGCGTAGATGGTGCAGCGATAGAGCAGTTCTTC

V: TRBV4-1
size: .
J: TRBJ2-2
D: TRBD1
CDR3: CASSQDERDRDTGELFF
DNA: TGCGCCAGCAGCCAAGATGAGCGAGACAGGGACACCGGGGAGCTGTTTTTT

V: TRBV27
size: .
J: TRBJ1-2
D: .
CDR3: CASSWGGGYGYTF
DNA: TGTGCCAGCAGCTGGGGAGGGGGCTATGGCTACACCTTC

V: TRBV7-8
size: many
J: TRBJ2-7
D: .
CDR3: CASSWGLSRAYEQYF
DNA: TGTGCCAGCAGCTGGGGACTTTCGAGGGCCTACGAGCAGTACTTC

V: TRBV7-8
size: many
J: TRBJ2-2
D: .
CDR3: CASSFAGADAGELFF
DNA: TGTGCCAGCAGCTTCGCGGGGGCTGACGCCGGGGAGCTGTTTTTT

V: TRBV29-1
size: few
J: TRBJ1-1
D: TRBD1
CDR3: CSVSLSNRGTEAFF
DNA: TGCAGCGTTTCTCTCTCAAACAGGGGAACTGAAGCTTTCTTT

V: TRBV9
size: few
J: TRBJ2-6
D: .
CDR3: CASSVASGANVLTF
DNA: TGTGCCAGCAGCGTAGCTTCCGGGGCCAACGTCCTGACTTTC

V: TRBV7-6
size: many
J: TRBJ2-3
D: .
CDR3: CASSQTGLSHNTQYF
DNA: TGTGCCAGCAGCCAAACAGGGCTCTCGCACAATACGCAGTATTTT

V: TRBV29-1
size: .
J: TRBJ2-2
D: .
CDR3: CSVESLEGTGELFF
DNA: TGCAGCGTTGAGAGCCTAGAGGGCACCGGGGAGCTGTTTTTT

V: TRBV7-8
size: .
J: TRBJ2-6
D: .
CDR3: CASSTPGDSGANVLTF
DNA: TGTGCCAGCAGCACCCCAGGAGACTCTGGGGCCAACGTCCTGACTTTC

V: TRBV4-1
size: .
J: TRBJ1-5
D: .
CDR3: CASSGHAYSNQPQHF
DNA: TGCGCCAGCAGCGGACACGCTTATAGCAATCAGCCCCAGCATTTT

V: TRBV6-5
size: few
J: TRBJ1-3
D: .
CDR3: CASSLDGGALGNTIYF
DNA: TGTGCCAGCAGTCTGGATGGGGGCGCTCTTGGAAACACCATATATTTT

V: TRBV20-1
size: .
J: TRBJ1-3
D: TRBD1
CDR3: CSARDQGQVENTIYF
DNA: TGCAGTGCTAGAGATCAAGGACAGGTTGAAAACACCATATATTTT

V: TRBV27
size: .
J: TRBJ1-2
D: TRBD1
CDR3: CASSLAGQGGGYTF
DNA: TGTGCCAGCAGTTTAGCGGGACAGGGCGGTGGCTACACCTTC

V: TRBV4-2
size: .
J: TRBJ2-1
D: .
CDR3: CAVTGRGDDEQFF
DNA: TGTGCCGTCACAGGGAGAGGAGACGATGAGCAGTTCTTC

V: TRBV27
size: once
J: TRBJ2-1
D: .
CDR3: CASMRSNNEQFF
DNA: TGTGCCAGCATGAGAAGCAACAATGAGCAGTTCTTC

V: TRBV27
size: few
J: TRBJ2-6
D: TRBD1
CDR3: CASSLGTGGSGANVLTF
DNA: TGTGCCAGCAGTTTAGGGACAGGGGGCTCTGGGGCCAACGTCCTGACTTTC

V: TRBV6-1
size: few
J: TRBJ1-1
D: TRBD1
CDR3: CASRLSGTGGNTEAFF
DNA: TGTGCCAGCAGGCTCTCCGGGACAGGGGGGAACACTGAAGCTTTCTTT

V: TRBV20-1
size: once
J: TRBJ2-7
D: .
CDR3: CSAQSTETYEQYF
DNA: TGCAGTGCTCAAAGTACGGAAACCTACGAGCAGTACTTC